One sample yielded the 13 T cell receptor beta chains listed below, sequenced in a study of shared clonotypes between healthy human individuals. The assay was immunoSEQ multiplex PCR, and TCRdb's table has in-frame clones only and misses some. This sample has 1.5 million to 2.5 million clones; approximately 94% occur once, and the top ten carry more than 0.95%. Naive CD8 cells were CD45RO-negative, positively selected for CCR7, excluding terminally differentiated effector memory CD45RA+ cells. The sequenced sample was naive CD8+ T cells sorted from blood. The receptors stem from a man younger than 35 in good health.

The CDR3 here is CASSEQGEGSPLHF. CDR3 bases: TGTGCCAGCAGTGAACAGGGGGAAGGTTCACCCCTCCACTTT. The chain is built from TRBV25-1 and TRBJ1-6; TRBD1 agrees at 7 bases. The CDR3 covers 14 residues. V lost 2 bases and J lost 9; bases outside the gene matches: 4. The germline V gene has CDR1 MGHDK and CDR2 SYGVNS.

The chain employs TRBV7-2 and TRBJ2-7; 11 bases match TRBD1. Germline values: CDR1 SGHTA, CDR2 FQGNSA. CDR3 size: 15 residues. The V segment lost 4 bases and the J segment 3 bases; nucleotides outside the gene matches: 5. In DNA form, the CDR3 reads TGTGCCAGCAGCTCCGGGACAGGGGGATTCTACGAGCAGTACTTC. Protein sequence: CASSSGTGGFYEQYF.

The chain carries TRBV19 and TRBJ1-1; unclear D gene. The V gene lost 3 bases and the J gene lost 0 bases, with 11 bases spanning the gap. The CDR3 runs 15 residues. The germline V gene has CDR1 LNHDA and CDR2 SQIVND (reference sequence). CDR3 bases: TGTGCCAGTAGTATGACCGGGCTACTGAACACTGAAGCTTTCTTT. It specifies CASSMTGLLNTEAFF.

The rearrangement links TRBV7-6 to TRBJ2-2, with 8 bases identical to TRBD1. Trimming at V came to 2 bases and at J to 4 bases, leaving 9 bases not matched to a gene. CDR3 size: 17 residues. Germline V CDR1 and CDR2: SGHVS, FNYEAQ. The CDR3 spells CASSLLFGTGGTGELFF. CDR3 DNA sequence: TGTGCCAGCAGCTTACTTTTCGGGACAGGAGGCACCGGGGAGCTGTTTTTT.

The CDR3 region is CASSKIWGLRNTIYF. Written as DNA, the CDR3 is TGTGCCAGCAGCAAAATATGGGGCTTACGAAACACCATATATTTT. The chain has TRBV21-1 and TRBJ1-3; the table names TRBD1, a call not compared with the DNA. TRBV21-1 is a known pseudogene. The CDR3 sequence is 15 residues long.

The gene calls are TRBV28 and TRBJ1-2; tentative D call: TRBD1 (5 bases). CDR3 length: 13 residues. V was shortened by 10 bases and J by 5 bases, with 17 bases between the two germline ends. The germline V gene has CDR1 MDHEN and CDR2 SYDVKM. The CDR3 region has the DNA TGTGCCACTAACCCCGGACACGTGTATGGCTACACCTTC. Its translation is CATNPGHVYGYTF.

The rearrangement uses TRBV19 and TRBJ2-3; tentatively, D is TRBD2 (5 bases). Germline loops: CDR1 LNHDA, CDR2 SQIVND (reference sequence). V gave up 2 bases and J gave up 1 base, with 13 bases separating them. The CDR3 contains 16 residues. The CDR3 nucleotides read TGTGCCAGTAGTATATCGTGGGAGTGGGGCACAGATACGCAGTATTTT. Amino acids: CASSISWEWGTDTQYF.

In nucleotides, the CDR3 is TGTGCCAGCAGCCCCGGGACAGGGGGCTTTAATGAAAAACTGTTTTTT. Translation gives CASSPGTGGFNEKLFF. V gene TRBV7-9 combines with J gene TRBJ1-4; TRBD1 matches 12 bases. Germline V gives CDR1 SEHNR, CDR2 FQNEAQ (reference sequence). This CDR3 contains 16 residues. The ends lost 5 bases at V and 4 bases at J; junction bases unmatched: 5.

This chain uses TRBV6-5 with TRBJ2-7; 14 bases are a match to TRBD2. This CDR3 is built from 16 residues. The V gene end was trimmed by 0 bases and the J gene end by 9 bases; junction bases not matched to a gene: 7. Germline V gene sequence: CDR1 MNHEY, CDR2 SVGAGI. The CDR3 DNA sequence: TGTGCCAGCAGTTACTCGACCCGGACTAGCGGGGGGTGGCAGTACTTC. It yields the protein CASSYSTRTSGGWQYF.

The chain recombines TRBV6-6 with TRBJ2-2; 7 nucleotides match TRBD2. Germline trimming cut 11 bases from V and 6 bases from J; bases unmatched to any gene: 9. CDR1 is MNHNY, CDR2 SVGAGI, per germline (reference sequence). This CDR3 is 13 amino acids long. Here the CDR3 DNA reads TGTGCCGGGGGTAATAGCGGGTCCGGGGAGCTGTTTTTT. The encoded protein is CAGGNSGSGELFF.

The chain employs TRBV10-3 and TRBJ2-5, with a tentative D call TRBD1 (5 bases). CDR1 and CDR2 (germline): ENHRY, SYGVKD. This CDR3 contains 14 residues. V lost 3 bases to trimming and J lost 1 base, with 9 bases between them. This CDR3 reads CAISDRTTQETQYF. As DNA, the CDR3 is TGTGCCATCAGTGATAGGACAACCCAAGAGACCCAGTACTTC.

The CDR3 loop reads CASSPVDVSYEQYF. DNA of the CDR3: TGTGCCAGCAGCCCCGTGGACGTCTCCTACGAGCAGTACTTC. V usage is TRBV7-2 and J usage is TRBJ2-7; D is ambiguous. The length of the CDR3 is 14 residues. CDR1 is SGHTA, CDR2 FQGNSA, per germline. V was shortened by 5 bases and J by 0 bases, with 11 bases between the two germline ends.

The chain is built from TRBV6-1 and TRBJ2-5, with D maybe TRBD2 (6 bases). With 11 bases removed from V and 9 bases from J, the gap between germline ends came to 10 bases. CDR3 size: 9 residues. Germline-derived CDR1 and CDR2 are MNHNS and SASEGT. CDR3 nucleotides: TGTGCCGTGGGGGAGGCCCAGTACTTC. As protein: CAVGEAQYF.